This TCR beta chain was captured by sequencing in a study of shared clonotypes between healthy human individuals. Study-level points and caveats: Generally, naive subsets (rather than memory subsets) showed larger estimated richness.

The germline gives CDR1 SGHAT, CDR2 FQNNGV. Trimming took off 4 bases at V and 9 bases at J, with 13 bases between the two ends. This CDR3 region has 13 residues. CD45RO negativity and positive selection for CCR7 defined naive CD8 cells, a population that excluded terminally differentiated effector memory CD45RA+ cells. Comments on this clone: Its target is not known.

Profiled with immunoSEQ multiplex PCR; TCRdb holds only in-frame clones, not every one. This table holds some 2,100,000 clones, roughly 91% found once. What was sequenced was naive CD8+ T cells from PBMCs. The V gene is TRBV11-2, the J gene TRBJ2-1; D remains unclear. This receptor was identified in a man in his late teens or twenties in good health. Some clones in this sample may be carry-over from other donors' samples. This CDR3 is CASSSSKFIEQFF. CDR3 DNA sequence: TGTGCCAGCAGCTCGAGTAAGTTCATTGAGCAGTTCTTC.